The rows below give T cell receptor beta chains drawn from one sample of a study of shared clonotypes between healthy human individuals. The assay was immunoSEQ multiplex PCR, and TCRdb's table has in-frame clones only and misses some. The sample shows approximately 470,000 clones, approximately 80% of them seen only once. Sample: PBMCs. All receptors derive from a woman aged 35 to 49 in good health. Some clones in this sample may be carry-over from other donors' samples. Both conserved end residues are part of each CDR3. Each record gives: CDR3 protein, CDR3 DNA, D gene, clone size, J gene, V gene. The D gene is left open where the match is weak. Clone size, where shown, is once, few, many, or a class for clones that have expanded.

CASSLSGRRGANVLTF	TGTGCCAGCAGTTTAAGCGGGAGGAGGGGGGCCAACGTCCTGACTTTC	TRBD2	NA	TRBJ2-6	TRBV27
CASSSQGSYEQYF	TGTGCCAGCAGTTCACAGGGTTCCTACGAGCAGTACTTC	NA	NA	TRBJ2-7	TRBV7-2
CASSMGLAGIYEQYF	TGTGCCAGTAGTATGGGACTAGCGGGGATATACGAGCAGTACTTC	TRBD2	NA	TRBJ2-7	TRBV19
CASSPFDGPYNEQFF	TGCGCCAGCAGCCCCTTCGATGGGCCCTACAATGAGCAGTTCTTC	NA	NA	TRBJ2-1	TRBV5-1
CASSLTSGLAGAGELFF	TGTGCCAGCAGCTTAACCTCTGGACTAGCGGGAGCCGGGGAGCTGTTTTTT	TRBD2	NA	TRBJ2-2	TRBV7-3
CASSPRGYGYTF	TGCGCCAGCAGCCCCCGCGGCTATGGCTACACCTTC	NA	NA	TRBJ1-2	TRBV4-1
CASSEEGGRAYNEQFF	TGTGCCAGCAGTGAAGAGGGCGGGAGGGCCTACAATGAGCAGTTCTTC	TRBD2	many	TRBJ2-1	TRBV6-1
CASSLGRSGTVLNEQFF	TGTGCCAGCAGCTTAGGCAGGTCCGGGACAGTCCTTAATGAGCAGTTCTTC	TRBD1	NA	TRBJ2-1	TRBV7-8
CASSEGGTDTQYF	TGTGCCAGCTCAGAAGGGGGCACAGATACGCAGTATTTT	NA	NA	TRBJ2-3	TRBV18
CASSRLPGQANEKLFF	TGTGCCAGTAGCCGACTACCGGGACAGGCTAATGAAAAACTGTTTTTT	TRBD1	NA	TRBJ1-4	TRBV19
CATRGPRRSYGYTF	TGTGCCACCCGGGGACCCCGAAGGAGCTATGGCTACACCTTC	NA	NA	TRBJ1-2	TRBV28
CASSLYAGTFTYEQYF	TGTGCCAGCAGCTTGTATGCCGGGACTTTCACCTACGAGCAGTACTTC	NA	NA	TRBJ2-7	TRBV5-4
CASSVQWRTEAFF	TGTGCCAGCAGTGTTCAATGGAGGACAGAAGCTTTCTTT	NA	few	TRBJ1-1	TRBV2
CASSYSRLAERGTGELFF	TGTGCCAGCAGCTATTCGAGGCTAGCGGAGAGAGGAACCGGGGAGCTGTTTTTT	TRBD2	NA	TRBJ2-2	TRBV7-9
CASSSRVGVYSNTGELFF	TGTGCCAGTAGTTCCCGGGTAGGGGTTTATTCGAACACCGGGGAGCTGTTTTTT	NA	NA	TRBJ2-2	TRBV19
CAISEQVNTEAFF	TGTGCCATCAGTGAGCAAGTGAACACTGAAGCTTTCTTT	NA	NA	TRBJ1-1	TRBV10-3
CASSLAGPAHEQYF	TGTGCCAGCAGCTTAGCGGGGCCTGCCCACGAGCAGTACTTC	NA	many	TRBJ2-7	TRBV7-2
CASQPQHF	TGTGCTTCTCAGCCCCAGCATTTT	NA	NA	TRBJ1-5	TRBV6-1
CASSLAPGPSGANVLTF	TGTGCCAGCAGCTTAGCCCCAGGCCCCTCTGGGGCCAACGTCCTGACTTTC	NA	NA	TRBJ2-6	TRBV7-9
CASTLRLTGSGELFF	TGTGCCAGCACCTTGCGTTTGACGGGGTCCGGGGAGCTGTTTTTT	NA	once	TRBJ2-2	TRBV5-5
CASSQDDRGQVGGSDIQYF	TGTGCCAGCAGCCAAGATGACAGGGGGCAGGTAGGAGGTTCTGACATTCAGTACTTC	TRBD1	NA	TRBJ2-4	TRBV4-2
CASSLDPGELFF	TGTGCCAGCAGCTTAGATCCCGGGGAGCTGTTTTTT	NA	NA	TRBJ2-2	TRBV11-3
CASSQNIVQAYEQYF	TGTGCCAGCTCACAAAATATAGTACAGGCCTACGAGCAGTACTTC	NA	NA	TRBJ2-7	TRBV18
CASKLFAGAVGTEAFF	TGTGCCAGCAAACTGTTTGCGGGGGCCGTGGGCACTGAAGCTTTCTTT	NA	NA	TRBJ1-1	TRBV11-3
CASSPTVPSYNEQFF	TGTGCCAGTAGTCCCACTGTACCCTCCTACAATGAGCAGTTCTTC	NA	NA	TRBJ2-1	TRBV19
CASSLWQNGYTF	TGTGCCAGCAGCTTGTGGCAGAATGGCTACACCTTC	NA	few	TRBJ1-2	TRBV5-5
CAWSVGQAGGYTF	TGTGCCTGGAGTGTCGGACAGGCGGGGGGCTACACCTTC	TRBD1	NA	TRBJ1-2	TRBV30
CSASGTGDREQYF	TGCAGCGCCTCCGGGACAGGGGACCGCGAGCAGTACTTC	TRBD1	NA	TRBJ2-7	TRBV29-1
CASSMKDWSGETQYF	TGTGCCAGCAGCATGAAGGACTGGTCCGGGGAGACCCAGTACTTC	NA	NA	TRBJ2-5	TRBV6-5
CASSPWTSEDIQYF	TGTGCCAGCAGCCCCTGGACTAGTGAAGACATTCAGTACTTC	TRBD2	NA	TRBJ2-4	TRBV7-8
CASMDEQGNTEAFF	TGTGCCAGCATGGATGAACAGGGGAACACTGAAGCTTTCTTT	NA	few	TRBJ1-1	TRBV2
CASSGVRRGQGTDTQYF	TGTGCCAGCAGCGGGGTGAGAAGGGGACAGGGCACAGATACGCAGTATTTT	TRBD1	NA	TRBJ2-3	TRBV7-8
CASSTRTGSSEAFF	TGTGCCAGTAGTACCCGGACAGGGAGTTCTGAAGCTTTCTTT	TRBD1	NA	TRBJ1-1	TRBV19
CASSLRTGGFYEQYF	TGTGCCAGCAGCTTACGAACAGGGGGCTTTTACGAGCAGTACTTC	TRBD1	few	TRBJ2-7	TRBV7-7
CATSRVVDRLDEQFF	TGTGCCACCAGCAGAGTGGTGGACAGGTTAGATGAGCAGTTCTTC	TRBD1	NA	TRBJ2-1	TRBV15
CASSLQTASYEQYF	TGTGCCAGCAGCTTACAGACAGCCTCCTACGAGCAGTACTTC	NA	NA	TRBJ2-7	TRBV11-2
CASSVGGANYGYTF	TGTGCCAGCAGCGTAGGAGGGGCTAACTATGGCTACACCTTC	NA	NA	TRBJ1-2	TRBV9
CASSRDRVGSPLHF	TGTGCCAGCAGCCGGGACAGGGTGGGTTCACCCCTCCACTTT	TRBD1	NA	TRBJ1-6	TRBV7-8
CASSILAEPFYEQYF	TGTGCCAGTAGTATCTTGGCAGAGCCATTCTACGAGCAGTACTTC	NA	few	TRBJ2-7	TRBV19
CASSAGLSGTQYF	TGTGCCAGCAGCGCGGGACTATCGGGGACCCAGTACTTC	TRBD2	NA	TRBJ2-5	TRBV9
CASSEMHSPQYEQYF	TGTGCCAGCAGCGAAATGCACTCCCCACAGTACGAGCAGTACTTC	NA	NA	TRBJ2-7	TRBV9
CASILRQGEAFF	TGTGCCAGCATACTACGACAGGGAGAAGCTTTCTTT	TRBD1	few	TRBJ1-1	TRBV28
CAFHSQAVDLPYQIIPPYYGYTF	TGTGCCTTTCACTCCCAGGCCGTTGATCTCCCATATCAGATTATACCCCCCTACTATGGCTACACCTTC	NA	NA	TRBJ1-2	TRBV19
CASCPTGDLSNEKLFF	TGTGCCAGTTGCCCCACAGGGGATCTATCTAATGAAAAACTGTTTTTT	TRBD1	NA	TRBJ1-4	TRBV28
CASALAGGSSYEQYF	TGTGCCAGCGCCCTAGCGGGAGGGAGCTCCTACGAGCAGTACTTC	TRBD2	NA	TRBJ2-7	TRBV18
CASSPPSWGVDTQYF	TGTGCCAGCAGTCCTCCTAGCTGGGGGGTTGATACGCAGTATTTT	NA	NA	TRBJ2-3	TRBV28
CASSMSQGREKLFF	TGTGCCAGTAGTATGAGCCAGGGCCGGGAAAAACTGTTTTTT	NA	NA	TRBJ1-4	TRBV19
CASSQVPIASSYNEQFF	TGTGCCAGCAGCCAAGTGCCGATCGCGAGCTCCTACAATGAGCAGTTCTTC	NA	NA	TRBJ2-1	TRBV4-2
CAWSGAGNQPQHF	TGTGCCTGGAGTGGCGCAGGCAATCAGCCCCAGCATTTT	NA	NA	TRBJ1-5	TRBV30
CASSLRLRGLAGTYQETQYF	TGTGCCAGCAGTCTTCGACTACGAGGACTAGCGGGGACGTACCAAGAGACCCAGTACTTC	TRBD2	NA	TRBJ2-5	TRBV28
CASSFNTGQDGYTF	TGTGCCAGCAGCTTTAACACGGGACAGGATGGCTACACCTTC	TRBD1	few	TRBJ1-2	TRBV5-4
CASKTRSTTDTQYF	TGTGCCAGCAAGACCAGGTCAACCACAGATACGCAGTATTTT	NA	NA	TRBJ2-3	TRBV2
CAISESTRRQGIETQYF	TGTGCCATCAGTGAGTCGACCCGCCGACAGGGGATTGAGACCCAGTACTTC	TRBD1	NA	TRBJ2-5	TRBV10-3
CASSLRAGNLETQYF	TGTGCCAGCAGTTTAAGGGCAGGTAATTTAGAGACCCAGTACTTC	NA	NA	TRBJ2-5	TRBV27
CASSLTGYNEQFF	TGTGCCAGCAGTCTGACAGGTTACAATGAGCAGTTCTTC	NA	few	TRBJ2-1	TRBV28
CASRQDGGNTIYF	TGCGCCAGCAGACAGGACGGTGGAAACACCATATATTTT	NA	NA	TRBJ1-3	TRBV5-1
CASSPGAASRSYEQYF	TGTGCCAGCTCCCCCGGGGCGGCTAGCAGGTCCTACGAGCAGTACTTC	NA	NA	TRBJ2-7	TRBV18